This TCR beta chain was captured by sequencing in a study of blood T cell repertoires in COVID-19. Study-level background: Italy, Spain and the United States were the sources of the convalescent and acute COVID-19 samples.

V shed 0 bases and J 3 bases; nucleotides not matched to a gene: 6. CDR3 length: 16 residues. The germline V gene encodes CDR1 SGDLS and CDR2 YYNGEE. Source study methods: Amplification of reference gene primers provided the estimated nucleated cell counts. Sequencing used immunoSEQ multiplex PCR; TCRdb keeps in-frame clones, though not all of them. V and J calls and clone size are copied from that table; D and trimming were computed from the DNA. The sample has roughly 200,000 clones, about 85% seen once; the top ten hold over 15%. Recovered status in Cohort 3 required two negative PCRs, clearance, or symptom resolution.

The chain carries TRBV9 and TRBJ2-7; 10 nucleotides agree with TRBD2. The sequence derives from a man aged 35-49 years who had recovered from COVID-19. The sample comprised PBMCs or T cells enriched from blood (not recorded which). The CDR3 DNA follows: TGTGCCAGCAGCGTAGGAAGGGCTAGCGGGAGCTACGAGCAGTACTTC. Amino acids: CASSVGRASGSYEQYF. The full variable domain, with the rest looked up from reference TRBV9 and TRBJ2-7, is DSGVTQTPKHLITATGQRVTLRCSPRSGDLSVYWYQQSLDQGLQFLIQYYNGEERAKGNILERFSAQQFPDLHSELNLSSLELGDSALYFCASSVGRASGSYEQYFGPGTRLTVT.